This T cell receptor beta chain came from a study of T-cell memory formation after mild COVID-19. Per the germline V gene, CDR1 is SGHTA and CDR2 is FQGNSA. V was clipped by 5 bases and J by 3 bases; unmatched bases: 11. This CDR3 has 16 amino acids. TCRdb recomputed calls from the 5' RACE reads with MiXCR, one row per CDR3 protein. The data contain hundreds of thousands of distinct CDR3 sequences, about an eighth of them singletons. Study results and caveats: Pre-infection memory carried some responding clones, suggesting that cross-reactive memory joined. Clones contracting across day 15 to 85 had a balanced CD4/CD8 profile; later expanding clones leaned CD4+.

This clonotype has only a few counts. Its antigen is unknown. Sequenced material: PBMCs or a T cell subset sorted from them (not recorded which). This clonotype was obtained from a man between 18 and 35 years old who had mild COVID-19 (a few samples of this study predate the infection). Cell type and time point are not known. The chain is built from TRBV7-2 and TRBJ2-5, with 8 bases aligning to TRBD2. The chain's CDR3 is CASSHSRDSGKETQYF. In nucleotides, the CDR3 is TGTGCCAGCAGCCACTCCCGAGATAGCGGGAAAGAGACCCAGTACTTC.